The following is a T cell receptor beta chain sequence with its context. The entry originates in a study of OX40 agonist ivuxolimab in advanced cancers. TCRdb's table, derived via immunoSEQ multiplex PCR, lists solely in-frame clones and lacks some. The data contain more than 60,000 clones, about 90% of them singletons. The sample was CD4+ or CD8+ T cells sorted from blood, taken in a trial of the OX40 agonist ivuxolimab. The sequence was obtained from an adult with an advanced solid tumor such as melanoma, head and neck, liver or kidney cancer.

CDR3 coding DNA: TGTGCCAGCAACAAGCGGGACAGGCTCTACAATGAGCAGTTCTTC. Translation: CASNKRDRLYNEQFF. The rearrangement uses TRBV7-8 and TRBJ2-1, with D possibly TRBD1 on 8 matching bases. The CDR3 has 15 residues. V dropped 7 bases and J dropped 3 bases, with 16 bases sitting between them. Germline V gene lookup returns CDR1 SGHVS and CDR2 FQNEAQ.